The present TCR beta chain was sequenced within a study of Ad26.COV2.S vaccination and SARS-CoV-2 variants. Study background: Intramuscular Ad26.COV2.S at 5x10^10 or 1x10^11 viral particles. Study-wide results and caveats: Similar non-spike TCR breadth was seen in vaccine and placebo recipients. Analyses of TCR breadth and depth may have underestimated total T cell responses.

Documented treatment: about 20 received Ad26.COV2.S at low or high dose, single or two shots; a few received placebo; per-sample allocation not given. Material that was analyzed had been drawn on day 63 after the first vaccine or placebo injection. Cohort 1b enrolled adults aged 18-55 years in Boston. Profiled with immunoSEQ multiplex PCR; TCRdb holds only in-frame clones, not every one. In the table there are 200,000 to 250,000 clones, roughly 90% of which are singletons. Details on this clone: The antigen is unknown.

This CDR3 region has 14 residues. Germline loops: CDR1 SGDLS, CDR2 YYNGEE. V trimming: 3 bases; J trimming: 5 bases; junction bases outside the gene matches: 4. The genes are TRBV9 and TRBJ2-4; TRBD1 aligns across 8 bases. The input for sequencing was peripheral blood, taken in a trial of Ad26.COV2.S vaccine versus placebo. This TCR was sampled from a person between 18 and 59 years old who received the Ad26.COV2.S COVID-19 vaccine or a placebo. CDR3 bases: TGTGCCAGCAGCGCCCAGGGGGCCGAAAACATTCAGTACTTC. It is translated as CASSAQGAENIQYF.